This TCR beta chain came from a study of T cells expressing NK-cell markers. As to this clonotype: As yet, its antigen is unknown.

Generation of TCR beta cDNA was performed by 5'RACE template switching incorporating UMIs. Using the 5' RACE reads, TCRdb records one entry per CDR3 protein without DNA. There are 200,000 to 300,000 distinct CDR3 sequences in the sample, with under 0.5% held by the top ten. The CDR3 length is 15 residues. CDR1 SGHRS and CDR2 YFSETQ come from the germline V gene. Whole-study findings and limits: The study found these clonotypes also leading the CD3+CD56-NKG2C+ fraction in a few donors.

This sequence joins TRBV5-1 and TRBJ2-5; lacking DNA, the TRBD1 call made by TCRdb goes unchecked. The sample comprised blood T cells: a sorted CD56 or NKG2C T cell subset, CD4+ or CD8+ T cells, or bulk PBMC T cells (not recorded which). The TCR sequence derives from a man between 18 and 29 years old in good health. CDR3 in amino acids: CASSENRVAAKTQYF.